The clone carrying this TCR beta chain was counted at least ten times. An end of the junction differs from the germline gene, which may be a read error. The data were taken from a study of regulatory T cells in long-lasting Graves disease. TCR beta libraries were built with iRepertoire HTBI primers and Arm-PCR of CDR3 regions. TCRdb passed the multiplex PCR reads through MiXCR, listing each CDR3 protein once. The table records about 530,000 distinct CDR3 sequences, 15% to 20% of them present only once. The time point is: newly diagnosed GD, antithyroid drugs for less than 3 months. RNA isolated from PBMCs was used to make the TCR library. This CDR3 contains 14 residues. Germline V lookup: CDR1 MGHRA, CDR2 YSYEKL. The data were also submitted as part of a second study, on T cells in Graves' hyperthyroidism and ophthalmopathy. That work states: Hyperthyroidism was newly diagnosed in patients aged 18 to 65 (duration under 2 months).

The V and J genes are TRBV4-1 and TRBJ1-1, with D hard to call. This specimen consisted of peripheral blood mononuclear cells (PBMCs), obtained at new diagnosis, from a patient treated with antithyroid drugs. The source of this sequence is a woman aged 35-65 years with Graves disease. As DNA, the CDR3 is TGTGCCAGCAGCCAAAAAAGGGAGAACACTGAAGCTTTCTTT. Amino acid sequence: CASSQKRENTEAFF.